The 15 T cell receptor beta chains below all came from one sample that was sequenced in a study of human T cells and chemical hapten exposure. TCRdb redid the calling of the RACE reads with MiXCR, one entry per CDR3 protein. The sample shows about 96,000 distinct CDR3 sequences, about a tenth of them seen only once. Time point of the sample: patch test 2, 6 weeks after DPC sensitization. Sample treatment: therapeutic diphenylcyclopropenone sensitization with weekly scalp DPC. The sample here was whole blood, taken in connection with sensitization to the hapten diphenylcyclopropenone (DPC). Every receptor here comes from a woman between 40 and 50 years old with alopecia areata. Some clones in this sample may be carry-over from other donors' samples.

This clonotype occurred many times. This chain links TRBV4-3 with TRBJ1-1, with unresolved D. Germline CDR1 is LGHNA and CDR2 is YSLEER. V was trimmed by 3 bases and J by 2 bases, leaving 7 bases between them. CDR3 length equals 13 residues. As DNA, the CDR3 is TGCGCCAGCAGCCAGGAGGTTAACACTGAAGCTTTCTTT. Translation gives CASSQEVNTEAFF.

The V call is TRBV12-3 or TRBV12-4, the J call TRBJ2-1; 10 nucleotides match TRBD1. The ends lost 5 bases at V and 4 bases at J; junction bases unmatched: 5. The CDR3 has 15 residues. The chain's CDR3 is CASSPGQGNYNEQFF. CDR3 bases: TGTGCCAGCAGTCCGGGACAGGGGAATTACAATGAGCAGTTCTTC.

There are many counts of this clonotype. This chain joins TRBV7-6 and TRBJ2-5; D gene unclear. This CDR3 is built from 13 residues. V lost 4 bases to trimming and J lost 5 bases, with 11 bases between them. Germline V lookup: CDR1 SGHVS, CDR2 FNYEAQ. CDR3 sequence (DNA): TGTGCCAGCAGCTCCCTAGGGATGGAGACCCAGTACTTC. Amino acids: CASSSLGMETQYF. Complete variable domain (other parts from reference TRBV7-6 and TRBJ2-5): GAGVSQSPRYKVTKRGQDVALRCDPISGHVSLYWYRQALGQGPEFLTYFNYEAQQDKSGLPNDRFSAERPEGSISTLTIQRTEQRDSAMYRCASSSLGMETQYFGPGTRLLVL.

Many counts were recorded for this clonotype. The CDR3 is CSVERFLDRDTDTQYF. The CDR3 DNA follows: TGCAGCGTTGAACGGTTTTTGGACAGGGACACAGATACGCAGTATTTT. The rearrangement uses TRBV29-1 and TRBJ2-3; the match to TRBD1 covers 8 bases. V dropped 2 bases and J dropped 2; count of bases not matched to a gene: 9. This CDR3 contains 16 residues. The V gene's germline CDR1 is SQVTM and CDR2 ANQGSEA.

Many counts were recorded for this clonotype. The gene calls are TRBV15 and TRBJ2-1, with 9 bases identical to TRBD1. Germline-derived CDR1 and CDR2 are LNHNV and YYDKDF (reference sequence). The CDR3 covers 15 residues. The trim removed 3 bases at V and 7 bases at J, leaving 7 bases unmatched. CDR3 protein: CATSRRRTGENEQFF. DNA of the CDR3: TGTGCCACCAGCAGGAGAAGGACAGGGGAAAATGAGCAGTTCTTC.

This clonotype came up many times. The CDR3 spells CAISESGLYQPQHF. DNA of the CDR3: TGTGCCATCAGTGAGTCAGGTCTGTATCAGCCCCAGCATTTT. The chain links TRBV10-3 to TRBJ1-5; D is unclear. Per germline, CDR1 ENHRY and CDR2 SYGVKD. V dropped 0 bases and J dropped 5 bases, with 8 bases sitting between them. This CDR3 region has 14 residues.

This clonotype has ten or more counts. The chain carries TRBV6-2 or TRBV6-3 and TRBJ2-3, with 9 nucleotides matching TRBD2. CDR3 length: 13 residues. The germline V gene has CDR1 MNHEY and CDR2 SVGEGT. V shed 6 bases, J shed 4 bases, and the junction held 2 bases outside the gene matches. The CDR3: CASRLAGADTQYF. The CDR3 coding sequence is TGTGCCAGCAGACTAGCGGGTGCAGATACGCAGTATTTT.

This clonotype occurred a few times. The chain has TRBV6-6 and TRBJ2-1, with TRBD2 identical over 13 bases. The J segment lost 10 bases and the V segment lost 6 bases, leaving 9 bases of the junction unmatched. The CDR3 sequence is 15 residues long. Germline lookup yields CDR1 MNHNY and CDR2 SVGAGI (reference sequence). The CDR3, as DNA: TGTGCCAGCAGCGGAGGACTAGCGGGAGTGCCAGAGCAGTTCTTC. It yields the protein CASSGGLAGVPEQFF.

The V call is TRBV7-3, the J call TRBJ1-5; maybe TRBD1 (6 bases). Per the germline V gene, CDR1 is SGHTA and CDR2 is FQGTGA. The V gene lost 4 bases and the J gene lost 4 bases, with 8 bases spanning the gap. This CDR3 is built from 13 residues. The CDR3 nucleotides are TGTGCCAGCAGCTCAGGACAGAATCAGCCCCAGCATTTT. Translating gives CASSSGQNQPQHF.

This clonotype was observed at least ten times. The V and J genes are TRBV7-2 and TRBJ2-4, with a possible D match to TRBD1 (6 bases). Germline assignment: CDR1 SGHTA and CDR2 FQGNSA. V lost 1 base and J lost 1, with 11 bases in between. This CDR3 has 16 amino acids. The CDR3 DNA reads TGTGCCAGCAGCTTAGACAGGGCCCAGGCCAAAAACATTCAGTACTTC. This translates into CASSLDRAQAKNIQYF.

The gene calls are TRBV7-2 and TRBJ2-7; 9 nucleotides agree with TRBD1. The ends lost 0 bases at V and 4 bases at J; junction bases unmatched: 4. Germline assignment: CDR1 SGHTA and CDR2 FQGNSA. The CDR3 totals 15 residues. In DNA form, the CDR3 reads TGTGCCAGCAGCTTAGCGCTGACAGGGGGGTACGAGCAGTACTTC. It codes for CASSLALTGGYEQYF. The full variable domain, with the rest looked up from reference TRBV7-2 and TRBJ2-7, is GAGVSQSPSNKVTEKGKDVELRCDPISGHTALYWYRQSLGQGLEFLIYFQGNSAPDKSGLPSDRFSAERTGGSVSTLTIQRTQQEDSAVYLCASSLALTGGYEQYFGPGTRLTVT.

The chain links TRBV25-1 to TRBJ2-7; the D is unclear. Between the trimmed V and J ends, which lost 9 bases and 1 base, there was a span of 7 bases. This CDR3 comprises 11 residues. The germline V gene encodes CDR1 MGHDK and CDR2 SYGVNS. CDR3: CARMRSYEQYF. CDR3 DNA: TGTGCCAGAATGAGGTCCTACGAGCAGTACTTC.

In this sample, this clonotype turned up a few times. The chain employs TRBV4-1 and TRBJ2-1; TRBD1 is a possible D gene (6 bases). V lost 4 bases to trimming and J lost 9 bases, with 16 bases between them. The CDR3 is 14 residues long. Germline V gene sequence: CDR1 MGHRA, CDR2 YSYEKL. CDR3 bases: TGCGCCAGCAGCCGAGACCCCACAGGGCCTGAGCAGTTCTTC. Translation gives CASSRDPTGPEQFF.

This chain uses TRBV3-1 with TRBJ1-3; D is ambiguous. The germline CDR1 and CDR2 sequences are LGHDT and YNNKEL (reference sequence). There are 16 residues in the CDR3. Trimming cost V 1 base and J 0 bases, with 10 bases left between them. The CDR3 here is CASSQGITSSGNTIYF. As DNA, the CDR3 is TGTGCCAGCAGCCAAGGCATCACAAGCTCTGGAAACACCATATATTTT.

The chain employs TRBV6-5 and TRBJ2-3; 10 bases fit TRBD1. In germline, CDR1 is MNHEY, CDR2 SVGAGI. This CDR3 contains 16 residues. After removal of 5 bases from V and 8 bases from J, the junction contained 13 bases not matched to a gene. The CDR3 region is CASSTPGTGAGGTQYF. The CDR3 DNA reads as TGTGCCAGCAGTACCCCCGGGACAGGGGCGGGAGGTACGCAGTATTTT.